The rows below give T cell receptor beta chains drawn from one sample of a study of OX40 agonist ivuxolimab in advanced cancers. The table came from immunoSEQ multiplex PCR; TCRdb's copy has only in-frame clones and leaves some out. Among 69,000 or so clones listed, less than 90% were seen once. The material sequenced was CD4+ or CD8+ T cells sorted from blood, taken in a trial of the OX40 agonist ivuxolimab. These receptors originate from an adult with an advanced solid tumor such as melanoma, head and neck, liver or kidney cancer. Both conserved end residues are part of each CDR3. D genes are given only for firm matches. Size is stated for part of the rows, as once, few or many counts, or as a class when the clone is expanded.

TRBJ2-5 | - | TRBV4-1 | - | CASSQEDFQETQYF | TGCGCCAGCAGCCAAGAAGACTTCCAAGAGACCCAGTACTTC
TRBJ1-1 | - | TRBV19 | - | CASKAVMNTEAFF | TGTGCCAGTAAGGCTGTCATGAACACTGAAGCTTTCTTT
TRBJ1-1 | - | TRBV10-1 | - | CASSGSNRDPSMNTEAFF | TGCGCCAGCAGTGGGAGTAACAGGGACCCCTCCATGAACACTGAAGCTTTCTTT
TRBJ2-6 | - | TRBV5-1 | - | CASSSRAFSGANVLTF | TGCGCCAGCAGCTCCCGGGCCTTCTCTGGGGCCAACGTCCTGACTTTC
TRBJ2-5 | - | TRBV5-6 | - | CASSLETAVFQETQYF | TGTGCCAGCAGCTTGGAGACAGCAGTATTCCAAGAGACCCAGTACTTC
TRBJ2-2 | - | TRBV5-1 | TRBD1 | CASSLGQGNTGELFF | TGCGCCAGCAGCTTGGGACAGGGAAACACCGGGGAGCTGTTTTTT
TRBJ2-3 | - | TRBV6-5 | - | CASSPALSTDTQYF | TGTGCCAGCAGTCCAGCCCTATCGACAGATACGCAGTATTTT
TRBJ2-1 | - | TRBV21-1 | - | CASSTLRRGPYSNNEQFF | TGTGCCAGCAGCACCCTTAGGAGGGGCCCCTACTCCAACAATGAGCAGTTCTTC
TRBJ1-2 | - | TRBV5-1 | - | CASSPFGYGYTF | TGCGCCAGCAGCCCGTTTGGGTATGGCTACACCTTC
TRBJ1-1 | - | TRBV28 | - | CASSLTAGKVEAFF | TGTGCCAGCAGTTTAACGGCAGGAAAAGTTGAAGCTTTCTTT
TRBJ2-2 | - | TRBV15 | TRBD1 | CALRDRNTGELFF | TGTGCCCTCCGGGACAGGAACACCGGGGAGCTGTTTTTT
TRBJ2-1 | once | TRBV2 | - | CASLGGQRSYNEQFF | TGTGCCAGCTTGGGTGGGCAGCGCTCCTACAATGAGCAGTTCTTC
TRBJ2-1 | - | TRBV19 | TRBD1 | CASSLDGTGGYNEQFF | TGTGCCAGTAGTTTAGACGGGACAGGGGGTTACAATGAGCAGTTCTTC
TRBJ1-1 | few | TRBV6-5 | - | CASSYSPRNTEAFF | TGTGCCAGCAGTTACTCACCACGGAACACTGAAGCTTTCTTT
TRBJ2-7 | - | TRBV5-4 | - | CASSLVGGGQKYEQYF | TGTGCCAGCAGCTTGGTCGGGGGGGGACAGAAATACGAGCAGTACTTC
TRBJ1-2 | - | TRBV28 | - | CASSPAPYGYTF | TGTGCCAGCAGCCCGGCCCCTTATGGCTACACCTTC
TRBJ1-2 | - | TRBV5-4 | TRBD1 | CASSPPGQESNYGYTF | TGTGCCAGCAGCCCCCCCGGACAGGAGTCTAACTATGGCTACACCTTC
TRBJ2-2 | - | TRBV7-6 | - | CASSRGAGIGELFF | TGTGCCAGCAGTCGAGGGGCTGGTATCGGGGAGCTGTTTTTT
TRBJ2-4 | - | TRBV11-1 | - | CASSRREIFNFQYF | TGTGCCAGCAGCCGACGAGAGATCTTTAATTTTCAGTACTTC
TRBJ2-1 | - | TRBV5-1 | - | CASSLEGPNEQFF | TGCGCCAGCAGCTTAGAGGGCCCCAATGAGCAGTTCTTC
TRBJ1-1 | few | TRBV5-1 | - | CASSLVTRNTEAFF | TGCGCCAGCAGCTTGGTTACGAGGAACACTGAAGCTTTCTTT
TRBJ2-3 | once | TRBV7-2 | - | CASSLGQTTDTQYF | TGTGCCAGCAGCTTAGGACAGACCACAGATACGCAGTATTTT
TRBJ2-7 | - | TRBV5-6 | - | CASSLGGGAPYEQYF | TGTGCCAGCAGCTTGGGTGGGGGCGCCCCGTACGAGCAGTACTTC
TRBJ2-7 | - | TRBV7-6 | - | CASSLAPAGRSEQYF | TGTGCCAGCAGCTTAGCGCCCGCCGGGCGTAGCGAGCAGTACTTC
TRBJ2-3 | - | TRBV2 | - | CASSEAGSADTQYF | TGTGCCAGCAGTGAAGCGGGTAGCGCAGATACGCAGTATTTT
TRBJ1-5 | - | TRBV7-9 | - | CASRGLSNQPQHF | TGTGCCAGTCGGGGACTTAGCAATCAGCCCCAGCATTTT
TRBJ1-1 | few | TRBV5-4 | - | CASSSRDREAFF | TGTGCCAGCAGCTCCCGGGACCGTGAAGCTTTCTTT
TRBJ1-5 | - | TRBV27 | - | CASSPQGRQSNQPQHF | TGTGCCAGCAGTCCCCAGGGTCGGCAGAGCAATCAGCCCCAGCATTTT
TRBJ1-1 | - | TRBV10-1 | TRBD1 | CASSMLRTGYFIEAFF | TGCGCCAGCAGTATGCTCAGGACAGGGTATTTTATTGAAGCTTTCTTT